Described below is a single TCR beta chain sequence and its context. The CDR3 has 15 amino acids. CDR1 is KGHSH, CDR2 LQKENI, per germline. J lost 5 bases, V lost 6 bases, and 12 bases had no gene match. The data were obtained in a study of blood T cell repertoires in COVID-19. Assay used: immunoSEQ multiplex PCR; TCRdb lists only in-frame clones, some missing. Of some 180,000 clones in the sample, 70% to 85% are singletons; the top ten hold approximately 13%. J is TRBJ2-7 and V is TRBV18, with TRBD1 identical over 8 bases. The origin of this receptor is a human donor in a cohort sampled during active COVID-19. The sample consisted of peripheral blood. Here the CDR3 DNA reads TGTGCCAGCTCGCCAGCCGGGACAGGAGGCCACGAGCAGTACTTC. Encoded protein: CASSPAGTGGHEQYF.